The rows below give T cell receptor beta chains drawn from one sample of a study of post-analysis software for immune sequencing data. In TCRdb, the PCR reads were re-called with MiXCR into one record per CDR3 protein. This table holds 700,000 to 900,000 distinct CDR3 sequences, around 42% found once. Sequencing used blood. Source of these receptors: a girl aged 5 to 17 with multiple sclerosis. Both conserved end residues are part of each CDR3. A D gene is named only where the DNA matches it firmly. Clone size appears in some rows only: once, few, many, or a class for an expanded clone.

CDR3nt	CDR3aa	abundance	v_gene	j_gene	d_gene
TGCAGTGCTAGAGGCGGGGGGCGTGAGCAGTTCTTC	CSARGGGREQFF	.	TRBV20-1	TRBJ2-1	TRBD2
TGCAGTGCCCCACTCGAAGGGGCTAGTGCAGATACGCAGTATTTT	CSAPLEGASADTQYF	.	TRBV20-1	TRBJ2-3	.
TGTGCCAGCAGTTACGTGGGACGAACGGAGACCCAGTACTTC	CASSYVGRTETQYF	few	TRBV6-6	TRBJ2-5	.
TGCGCCAGCAGCCAAGAGTTGGGTCCCCACGAGCAGTACTTC	CASSQELGPHEQYF	once	TRBV4-3	TRBJ2-7	.
TGTGCCAGCAGTTGGACAGGGGCGGGTGAAAAACTGTTTTTT	CASSWTGAGEKLFF	.	TRBV28	TRBJ1-4	TRBD1
TGTGCCAGCAGCGTAGGCTGGAGCCTGGACGAGCAGTACTTC	CASSVGWSLDEQYF	.	TRBV9	TRBJ2-7	.
TGCGCCAGCAGCCCGGACGCGAGCTCCTACGAGCAGTACTTC	CASSPDASSYEQYF	medium-sized	TRBV5-1	TRBJ2-7	.
TGCGCCAGCAGCCGGGACAGATCCGACGAAAAACTGTTTTTT	CASSRDRSDEKLFF	.	TRBV5-1	TRBJ1-4	TRBD1
TGTGCCACCAGCAGAGTCCGCGGCTGGTTCGGGCTAGCTAACTATGGCTACACCTTC	CATSRVRGWFGLANYGYTF	.	TRBV15	TRBJ1-2	.
TGTGCCACCAGCAGAGATTTCGGAAAGGAGGAAAAACTGTTTTTT	CATSRDFGKEEKLFF	few	TRBV15	TRBJ1-4	.
TGTGCCAGCAGTTTTGCCGGGACAGGGGTGTACGAGCAGTACTTC	CASSFAGTGVYEQYF	.	TRBV12-3/TRBV12-4	TRBJ2-7	TRBD1
TGCAGCGTTCCGCCAGAAGGAGACTCCTACGAGCAGTACTTC	CSVPPEGDSYEQYF	.	TRBV29-1	TRBJ2-7	.
TGCGCCAGCAGCTTTCGGAAGGGAGCGGGGGCCAACGTCCTGACTTTC	CASSFRKGAGANVLTF	.	TRBV5-1	TRBJ2-6	.
TGTGCCAGCAGCTTGCTAGGACAGCTTGGGACTAGCGGGTTCAAAGAGACCCAGTACTTC	CASSLLGQLGTSGFKETQYF	few	TRBV7-2	TRBJ2-5	TRBD2
TGTGCCAGCAGTTACTCCCCGACGGGGGCCAACGTCCTGACTTTC	CASSYSPTGANVLTF	.	TRBV6-2/TRBV6-3	TRBJ2-6	.
TGTGCCAGCAGCCCGGGACTTCGGGGGACCCAGTACTTC	CASSPGLRGTQYF	.	TRBV7-2	TRBJ2-5	.
TGCAGCGTTGAGGGACGGAGTGAGCAGTTCTTC	CSVEGRSEQFF	few	TRBV29-1	TRBJ2-1	.
TGCAGTGCTAGAAACACAGCGGGAGGTGGCGAGACCCAGTACTTC	CSARNTAGGGETQYF	.	TRBV20-1	TRBJ2-5	TRBD2
TGTGCCAGCAGCTTAGCAGAGGAGATCTATGGCTACACCTTC	CASSLAEEIYGYTF	.	TRBV7-9	TRBJ1-2	.
TGTGCCAGCAGCTTACGGGACAGCGTTTATTACAATGAGCAGTTCTTC	CASSLRDSVYYNEQFF	.	TRBV7-8	TRBJ2-1	TRBD1
TGCGCCAGCAGCCCGGGACTACAGACAGATACGCAGTATTTT	CASSPGLQTDTQYF	.	TRBV5-1	TRBJ2-3	TRBD2
TGTGCCAGCAGTTTAGGGCCCGGGGAGCTGTTTTTT	CASSLGPGELFF	.	TRBV27	TRBJ2-2	.
TGTGCCAACAGCTTAGGACCGGGACAACAAGAGACCCAGTACTTC	CANSLGPGQQETQYF	.	TRBV9	TRBJ2-5	.
TGTGCCAGCAGCCCTATCTTCCGAGAGGTGGGATTTGCCAAAAACATTCAGTACTTC	CASSPIFREVGFAKNIQYF	few	TRBV27	TRBJ2-4	.
TGCAGCGTTGACGACGGGATCACAGATACGCAGTATTTT	CSVDDGITDTQYF	.	TRBV29-1	TRBJ2-3	.
TGCAGTGCTGGTATAGCGGGAGCCTACGAGCAGTACTTC	CSAGIAGAYEQYF	.	TRBV20-1	TRBJ2-7	TRBD2
TGTGCCAGCAGCTTGCCGGTAAACTCTGGGGCCAACGTCCTGACTTTC	CASSLPVNSGANVLTF	.	TRBV7-9	TRBJ2-6	.
TGCGCCAGCAGCGTCCCGACCGGGACAGCCTATGGCTACACCTTC	CASSVPTGTAYGYTF	.	TRBV5-1	TRBJ1-2	TRBD1
TGTGCCAGCATCGAGGACCTGGGATATGGCTACACCTTC	CASIEDLGYGYTF	.	TRBV2	TRBJ1-2	.